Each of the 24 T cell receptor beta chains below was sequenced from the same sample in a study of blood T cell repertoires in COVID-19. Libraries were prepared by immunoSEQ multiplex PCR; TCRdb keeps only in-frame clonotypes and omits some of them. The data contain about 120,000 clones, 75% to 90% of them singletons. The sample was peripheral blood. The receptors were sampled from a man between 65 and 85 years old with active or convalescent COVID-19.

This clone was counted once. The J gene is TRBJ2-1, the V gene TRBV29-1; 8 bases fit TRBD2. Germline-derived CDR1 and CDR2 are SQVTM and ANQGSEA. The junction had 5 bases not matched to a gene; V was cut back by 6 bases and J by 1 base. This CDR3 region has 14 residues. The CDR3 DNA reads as TGCAGCGTCCGAGCGGGAGCGTCCTACAATGAGCAGTTCTTC. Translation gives CSVRAGASYNEQFF.

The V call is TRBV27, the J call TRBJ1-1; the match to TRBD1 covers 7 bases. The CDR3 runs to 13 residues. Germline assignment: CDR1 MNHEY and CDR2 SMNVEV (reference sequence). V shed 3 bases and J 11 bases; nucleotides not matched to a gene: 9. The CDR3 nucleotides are TGTGCCAGCAGTTTCGAGGGGACAGCCGAGGCTTTCTTT. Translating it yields CASSFEGTAEAFF.

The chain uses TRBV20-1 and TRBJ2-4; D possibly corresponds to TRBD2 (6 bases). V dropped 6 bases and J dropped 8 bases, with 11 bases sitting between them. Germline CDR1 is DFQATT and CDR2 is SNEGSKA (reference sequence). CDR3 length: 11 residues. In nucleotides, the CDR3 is TGCAGTGCAGACTGGAGGGACATTCAGTACTTC. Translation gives CSADWRDIQYF.

CDR3 region: CAWTPWKGWTGELFF. The CDR3 DNA reads TGTGCCTGGACCCCGTGGAAGGGGTGGACCGGGGAGCTGTTTTTT. J is TRBJ2-2 and V is TRBV30; D is perhaps TRBD1 (5 bases). There are 15 residues in the CDR3. Germline CDR1 and CDR2: GTSNPN and SVGIG (reference sequence). With 4 bases removed from V and 5 bases from J, the gap between germline ends came to 17 bases.

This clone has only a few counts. The CDR3 here is CATSTETGTYEQYF. In DNA form, the CDR3 reads TGTGCCACCAGCACCGAAACAGGGACCTACGAGCAGTACTTC. V and J are TRBV15 and TRBJ2-7, with TRBD1 as a possible D gene (6 bases). The germline gives CDR1 LNHNV, CDR2 YYDKDF (reference sequence). The CDR3 spans 14 residues. Trimming pared 4 bases from V and 2 bases from J, leaving 12 bases between.

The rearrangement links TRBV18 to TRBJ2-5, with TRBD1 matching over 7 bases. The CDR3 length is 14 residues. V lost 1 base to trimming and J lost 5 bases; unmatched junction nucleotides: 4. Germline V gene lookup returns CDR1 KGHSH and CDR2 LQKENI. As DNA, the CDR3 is TGTGCCAGCTCACCACTGACAGGGACGGAGACCCAGTACTTC. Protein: CASSPLTGTETQYF.

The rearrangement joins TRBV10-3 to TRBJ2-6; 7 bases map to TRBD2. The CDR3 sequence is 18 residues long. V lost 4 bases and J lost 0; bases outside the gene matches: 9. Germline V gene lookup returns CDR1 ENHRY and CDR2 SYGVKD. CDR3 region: CAISGVPSGSSGANVLTF. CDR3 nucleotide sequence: TGTGCCATCAGTGGCGTGCCTAGCGGCAGCTCTGGGGCCAACGTCCTGACTTTC.

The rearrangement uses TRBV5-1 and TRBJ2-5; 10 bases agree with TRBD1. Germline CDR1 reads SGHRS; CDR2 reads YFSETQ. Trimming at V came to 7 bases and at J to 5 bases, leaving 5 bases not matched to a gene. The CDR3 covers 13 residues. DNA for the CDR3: TGCGCCAGCGGCCCGGGACAGGGGGAGACCCAGTACTTC. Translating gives CASGPGQGETQYF.

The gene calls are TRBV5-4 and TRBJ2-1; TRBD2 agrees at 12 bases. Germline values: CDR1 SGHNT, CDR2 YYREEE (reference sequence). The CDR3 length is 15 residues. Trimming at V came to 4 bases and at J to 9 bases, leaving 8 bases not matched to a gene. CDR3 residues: CASSRSGTSGLEQFF. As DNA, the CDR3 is TGTGCCAGCAGCAGGTCGGGGACTAGCGGGCTTGAGCAGTTCTTC.

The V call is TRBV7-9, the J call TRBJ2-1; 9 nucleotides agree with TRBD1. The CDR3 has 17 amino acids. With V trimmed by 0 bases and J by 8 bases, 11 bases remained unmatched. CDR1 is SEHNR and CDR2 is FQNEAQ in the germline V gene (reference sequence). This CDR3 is CASSLALRDRDGHEQFF. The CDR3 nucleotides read TGTGCCAGCAGCTTAGCCCTCCGGGACAGGGATGGTCATGAGCAGTTCTTC.

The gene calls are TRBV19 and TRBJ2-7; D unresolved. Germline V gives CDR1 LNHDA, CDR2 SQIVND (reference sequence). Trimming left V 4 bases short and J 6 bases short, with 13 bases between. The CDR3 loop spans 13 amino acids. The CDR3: CASSTADRLEQYF. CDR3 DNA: TGTGCCAGTAGTACGGCTGACCGACTCGAGCAGTACTTC. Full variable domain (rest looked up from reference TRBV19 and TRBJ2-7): DGGITQSPKYLFRKEGQNVTLSCEQNLNHDAMYWYRQDPGQGLRLIYYSQIVNDFQKGDIAEGYSVSREKKESFPLTVTSAQKNPTAFYLCASSTADRLEQYFGPGTRLTVT.

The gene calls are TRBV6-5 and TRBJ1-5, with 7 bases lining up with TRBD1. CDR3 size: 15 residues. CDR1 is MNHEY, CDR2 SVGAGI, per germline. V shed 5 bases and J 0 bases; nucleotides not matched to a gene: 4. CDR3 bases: TGTGCCAGCAGTCCAGGGGGTTATAGCAATCAGCCCCAGCATTTT. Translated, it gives CASSPGGYSNQPQHF.

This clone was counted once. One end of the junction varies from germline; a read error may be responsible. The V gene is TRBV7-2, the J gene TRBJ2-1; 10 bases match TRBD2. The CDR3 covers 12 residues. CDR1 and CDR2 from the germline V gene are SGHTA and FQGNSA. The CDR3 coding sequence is TGTGCCAGCAGCCTAGCGGGAGTAGAGCAGTTCTTC. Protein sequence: CASSLAGVEQFF.

CDR3 region: CASSPSNYGYTF. CDR3 DNA: TGTGCCAGCAGCCCATCTAACTATGGCTACACCTTC. The rearrangement uses TRBV28 and TRBJ1-2, with unresolved D. The V gene's germline CDR1 is MDHEN and CDR2 SYDVKM. The CDR3 is 12 residues long. Deletions cut 6 bases from V and 0 bases from J, with 5 bases between.

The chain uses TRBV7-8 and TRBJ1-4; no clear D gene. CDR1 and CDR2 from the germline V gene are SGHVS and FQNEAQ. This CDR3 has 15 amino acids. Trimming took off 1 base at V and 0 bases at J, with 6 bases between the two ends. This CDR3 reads CASSLGAATNEKLFF. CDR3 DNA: TGTGCCAGCAGCTTAGGGGCCGCAACTAATGAAAAACTGTTTTTT.

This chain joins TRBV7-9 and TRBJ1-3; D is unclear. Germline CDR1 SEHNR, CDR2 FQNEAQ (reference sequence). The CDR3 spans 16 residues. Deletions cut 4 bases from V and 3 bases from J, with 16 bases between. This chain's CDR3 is CASSSIDTPNGNTIYF. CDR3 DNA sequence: TGTGCCAGCAGCTCCATCGACACTCCCAATGGAAACACCATATATTTT.

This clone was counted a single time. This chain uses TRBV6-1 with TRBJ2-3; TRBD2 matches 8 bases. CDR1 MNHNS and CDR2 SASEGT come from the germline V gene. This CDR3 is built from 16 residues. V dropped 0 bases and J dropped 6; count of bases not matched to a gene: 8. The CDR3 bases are TGTGCCAGCAGTGAAGCAGCGGGGGTCCCCGCGGATACGCAGTATTTT. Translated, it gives CASSEAAGVPADTQYF.

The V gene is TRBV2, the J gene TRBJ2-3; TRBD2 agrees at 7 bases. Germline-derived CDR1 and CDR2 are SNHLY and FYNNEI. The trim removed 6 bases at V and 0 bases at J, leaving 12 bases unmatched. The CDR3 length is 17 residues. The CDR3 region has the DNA TGTGCCAGCAGCCACACTTCGACTAGCCCAAGCACAGATACGCAGTATTTT. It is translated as CASSHTSTSPSTDTQYF.

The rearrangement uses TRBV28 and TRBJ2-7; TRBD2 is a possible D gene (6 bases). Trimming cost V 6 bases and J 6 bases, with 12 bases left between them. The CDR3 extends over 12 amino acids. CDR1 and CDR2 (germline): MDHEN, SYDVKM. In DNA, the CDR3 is TGTGCCAGCAGGGGTGGGAGGTTCGAGCAGTACTTC. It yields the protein CASRGGRFEQYF.

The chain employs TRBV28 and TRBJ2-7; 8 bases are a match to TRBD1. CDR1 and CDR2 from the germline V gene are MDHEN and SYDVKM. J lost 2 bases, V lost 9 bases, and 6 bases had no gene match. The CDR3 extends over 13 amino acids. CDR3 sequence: CASWHRGAYEQYF. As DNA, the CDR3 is TGTGCCAGTTGGCACAGGGGGGCCTACGAGCAGTACTTC.

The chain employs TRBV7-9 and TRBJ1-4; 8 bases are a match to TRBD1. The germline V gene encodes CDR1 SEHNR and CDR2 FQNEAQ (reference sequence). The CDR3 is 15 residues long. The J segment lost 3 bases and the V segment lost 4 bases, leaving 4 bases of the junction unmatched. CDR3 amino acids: CASSSGGQANEKLFF. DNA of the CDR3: TGTGCCAGCAGCTCAGGGGGCCAGGCTAATGAAAAACTGTTTTTT.

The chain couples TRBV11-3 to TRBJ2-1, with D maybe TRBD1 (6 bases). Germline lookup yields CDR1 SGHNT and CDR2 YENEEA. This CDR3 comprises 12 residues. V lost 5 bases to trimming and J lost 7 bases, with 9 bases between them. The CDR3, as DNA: TGTGCCAGCAGCCTAACAGGGAATGAGCAGTTCTTC. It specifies CASSLTGNEQFF. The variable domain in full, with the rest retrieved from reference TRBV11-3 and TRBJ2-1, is EAGVVQSPRYKIIEKKQPVAFWCNPISGHNTLYWYLQNLGQGPELLIRYENEEAVDDSQLPKDRFSAERLKGVDSTLKIQPAELGDSAVYLCASSLTGNEQFFGPGTRLTVL.

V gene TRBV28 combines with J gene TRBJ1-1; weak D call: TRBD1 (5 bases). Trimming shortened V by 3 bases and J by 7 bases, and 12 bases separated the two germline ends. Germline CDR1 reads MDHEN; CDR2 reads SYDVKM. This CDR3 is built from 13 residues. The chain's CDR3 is CASSFARGFEAFF. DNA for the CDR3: TGTGCCAGCAGTTTCGCCCGGGGGTTTGAAGCTTTCTTT.

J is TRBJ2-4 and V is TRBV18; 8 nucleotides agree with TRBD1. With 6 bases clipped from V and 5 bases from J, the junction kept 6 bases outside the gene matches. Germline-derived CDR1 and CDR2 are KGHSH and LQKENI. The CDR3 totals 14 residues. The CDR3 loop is CASSRTGFENIQYF. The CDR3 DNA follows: TGTGCCAGCTCCAGGACAGGGTTTGAAAACATTCAGTACTTC. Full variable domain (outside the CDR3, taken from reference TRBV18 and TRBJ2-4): NAGVMQNPRHLVRRRGQEARLRCSPMKGHSHVYWYRQLPEEGLKFMVYLQKENIIDESGMPKERFSAEFPKEGPSILRIQQVVRGDSAAYFCASSRTGFENIQYFGAGTRLSVL.